This entry features one T cell receptor beta chain sequence. Indicated treatment: randomized to nivolumab then ipilimumab (arm A) or the reverse (arm B). PBMC sorting kept live CD3+CD8+ cells without CD19 or CD56. The data originate from a study of sequential checkpoint blockade in melanoma. From germline, CDR1 is SNHLY and CDR2 FYNNEI. V was clipped by 7 bases and J by 3 bases; unmatched bases: 5. The CDR3 has 15 residues. The method was immunoSEQ multiplex PCR; TCRdb's version includes in-frame clones alone and lacks a portion of them. Among about 28,000 clones listed, roughly 89% were seen once. The sample was CD8+ T cells sorted from blood (inferred from file names), taken from a patient given nivolumab and ipilimumab in sequence. This sequence originates from a human donor with melanoma. This chain connects TRBV2 to TRBJ2-1, with 11 nucleotides matching TRBD2. In DNA, the CDR3 is TGTGCCAGCACCAGCGGGACTAGCGGCTACAATGAGCAGTTCTTC. Its translation is CASTSGTSGYNEQFF.